The 2 T cell receptor beta chains presented below share a single source sample, sequenced in a study of T cell responses to AZD1222 COVID-19 vaccine. Sequencing used immunoSEQ multiplex PCR; TCRdb keeps in-frame clones, though not all of them. The repertoire holds fewer than 150,000 clones, with roughly 90% as singletons. The sample in question was peripheral blood, obtained 28 days after the second AZD1222 dose. The source of these receptors is an adult who received the AZD1222 COVID-19 vaccine.

A few counts support this clone. The V gene is TRBV7-9, the J gene TRBJ2-7; 9 bases are a match to TRBD1. V was clipped by 2 bases and J by 8 bases; unmatched bases: 4. CDR1 SEHNR and CDR2 FQNEAQ come from the germline V gene (reference sequence). The CDR3 totals 13 residues. CDR3 amino acids: CASSLTQGAKQYF. CDR3 DNA: TGTGCCAGCAGCTTAACACAGGGGGCGAAGCAGTACTTC.

This chain uses TRBV27 with TRBJ2-2; D is undetermined. Germline CDR1 MNHEY, CDR2 SMNVEV (reference sequence). CDR3 length: 13 amino acids. V was trimmed by 1 base and J by 4 bases, leaving 4 bases between them. CDR3 sequence reads: CASSLLGTGELFF. CDR3 coding DNA: TGTGCCAGCAGTTTATTGGGCACCGGGGAGCTGTTTTTT.